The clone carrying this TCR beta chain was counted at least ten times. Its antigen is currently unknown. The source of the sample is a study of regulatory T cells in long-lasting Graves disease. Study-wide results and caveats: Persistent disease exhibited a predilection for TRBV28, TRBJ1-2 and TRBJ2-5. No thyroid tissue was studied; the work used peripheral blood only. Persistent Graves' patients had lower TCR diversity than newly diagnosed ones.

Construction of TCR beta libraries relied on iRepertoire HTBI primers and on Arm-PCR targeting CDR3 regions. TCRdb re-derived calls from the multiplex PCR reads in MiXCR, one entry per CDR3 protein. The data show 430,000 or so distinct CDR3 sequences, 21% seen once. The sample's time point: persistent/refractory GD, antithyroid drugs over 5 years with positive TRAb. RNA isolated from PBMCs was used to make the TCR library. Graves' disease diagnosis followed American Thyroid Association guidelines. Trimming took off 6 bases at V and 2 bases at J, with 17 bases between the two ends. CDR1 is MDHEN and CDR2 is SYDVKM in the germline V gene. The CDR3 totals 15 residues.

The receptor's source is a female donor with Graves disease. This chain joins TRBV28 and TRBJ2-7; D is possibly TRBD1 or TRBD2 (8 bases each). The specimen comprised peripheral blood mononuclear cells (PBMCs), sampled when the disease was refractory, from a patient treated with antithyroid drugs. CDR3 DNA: TGTGCCAGCAGCTTAGCGGGGACAGGAACCTACGAGCAGTACTTC. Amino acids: CASSLAGTGTYEQYF.